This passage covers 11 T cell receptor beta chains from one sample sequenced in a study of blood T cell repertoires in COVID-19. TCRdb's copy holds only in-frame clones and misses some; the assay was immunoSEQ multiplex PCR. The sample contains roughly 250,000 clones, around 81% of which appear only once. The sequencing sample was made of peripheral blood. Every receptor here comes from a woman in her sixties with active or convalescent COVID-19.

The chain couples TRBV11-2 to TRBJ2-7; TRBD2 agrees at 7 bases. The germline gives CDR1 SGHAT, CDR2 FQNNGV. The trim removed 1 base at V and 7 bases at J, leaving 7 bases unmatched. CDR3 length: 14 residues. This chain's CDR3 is CASSLGGAGEEQYV. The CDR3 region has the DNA TGTGCCAGCAGCTTAGGGGGCGCGGGGGAAGAGCAGTACGTC.

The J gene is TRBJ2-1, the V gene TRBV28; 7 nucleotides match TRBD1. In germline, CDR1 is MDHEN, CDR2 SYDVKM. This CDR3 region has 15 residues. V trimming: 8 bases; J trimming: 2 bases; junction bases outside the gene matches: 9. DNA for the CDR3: TGTGCCAGCCCACAAACTGACAGGGCCTACAATGAGCAGTTCTTC. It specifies CASPQTDRAYNEQFF.

The CDR3, as DNA: TGTGCCAGCAGCCCCAATGGGGACAGGGCTCTCTATGGCTACACCTTC. Translated, it gives CASSPNGDRALYGYTF. The chain joins TRBV11-2 to TRBJ1-2, with 9 bases lining up with TRBD1. V trimming: 5 bases; J trimming: 4 bases; junction bases outside the gene matches: 11. The CDR3 runs to 16 residues. Germline V gene lookup returns CDR1 SGHAT and CDR2 FQNNGV.

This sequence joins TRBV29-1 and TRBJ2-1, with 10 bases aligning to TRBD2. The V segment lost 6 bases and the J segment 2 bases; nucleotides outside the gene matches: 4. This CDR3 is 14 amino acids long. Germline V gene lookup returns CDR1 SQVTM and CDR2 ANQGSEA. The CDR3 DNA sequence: TGCAGCGTCCGAGCGGGGGGGGCCTACAATGAGCAGTTCTTC. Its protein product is CSVRAGGAYNEQFF.

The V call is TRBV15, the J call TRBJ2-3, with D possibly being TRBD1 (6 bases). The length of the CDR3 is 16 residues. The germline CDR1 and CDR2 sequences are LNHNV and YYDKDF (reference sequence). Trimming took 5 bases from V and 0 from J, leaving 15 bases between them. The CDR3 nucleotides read TGTGCCACCAGCGAGACCAGGGGATCCAGCACAGATACGCAGTATTTT. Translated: CATSETRGSSTDTQYF.

This CDR3 is CASSRRTSGRGDEQFF. CDR3 bases: TGTGCCAGTAGTAGACGGACTAGCGGGAGAGGAGATGAGCAGTTCTTC. V gene TRBV19 combines with J gene TRBJ2-1; TRBD2 matches 13 bases. The CDR3 runs to 16 residues. Germline lookup yields CDR1 LNHDA and CDR2 SQIVND (reference sequence). V lost 4 bases to trimming and J lost 8 bases; unmatched junction nucleotides: 8.

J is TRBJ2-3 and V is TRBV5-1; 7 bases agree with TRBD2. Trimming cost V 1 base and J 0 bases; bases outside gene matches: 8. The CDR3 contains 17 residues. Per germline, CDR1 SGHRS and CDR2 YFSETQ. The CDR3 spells CASSLYGRLTSTDTQYF. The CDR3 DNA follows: TGCGCCAGCAGCTTGTACGGGAGGCTCACTAGCACAGATACGCAGTATTTT.

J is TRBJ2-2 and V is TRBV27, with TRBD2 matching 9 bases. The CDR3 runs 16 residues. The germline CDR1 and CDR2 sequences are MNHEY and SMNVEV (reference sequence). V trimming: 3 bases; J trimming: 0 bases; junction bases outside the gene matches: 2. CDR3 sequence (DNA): TGTGCCAGCAGTTTTAGCGGGAGTTCGAACACCGGGGAGCTGTTTTTT. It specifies CASSFSGSSNTGELFF.

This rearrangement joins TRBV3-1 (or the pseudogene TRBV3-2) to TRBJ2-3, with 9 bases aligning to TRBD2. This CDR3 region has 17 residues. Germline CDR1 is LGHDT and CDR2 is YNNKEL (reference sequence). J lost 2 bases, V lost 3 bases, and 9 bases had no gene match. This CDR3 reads CASSQGRLAANTDTQYF. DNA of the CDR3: TGTGCCAGCAGCCAGGGTAGACTAGCGGCGAACACAGATACGCAGTATTTT.

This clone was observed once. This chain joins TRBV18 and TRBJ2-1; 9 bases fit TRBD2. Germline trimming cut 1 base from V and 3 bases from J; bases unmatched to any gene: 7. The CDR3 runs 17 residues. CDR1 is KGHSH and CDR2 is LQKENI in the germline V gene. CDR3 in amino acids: CASSPLPSGAGYNEQFF. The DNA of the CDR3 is TGTGCCAGCTCACCACTACCTAGCGGGGCGGGCTACAATGAGCAGTTCTTC.

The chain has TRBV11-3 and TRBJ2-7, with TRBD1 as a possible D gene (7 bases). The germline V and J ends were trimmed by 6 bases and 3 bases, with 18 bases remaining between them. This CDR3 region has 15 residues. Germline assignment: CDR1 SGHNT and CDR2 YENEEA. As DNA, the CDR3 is TGTGCCAGCAGGCTGGAGGGGGCCTTCGACTACGAGCAGTACTTC. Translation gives CASRLEGAFDYEQYF.